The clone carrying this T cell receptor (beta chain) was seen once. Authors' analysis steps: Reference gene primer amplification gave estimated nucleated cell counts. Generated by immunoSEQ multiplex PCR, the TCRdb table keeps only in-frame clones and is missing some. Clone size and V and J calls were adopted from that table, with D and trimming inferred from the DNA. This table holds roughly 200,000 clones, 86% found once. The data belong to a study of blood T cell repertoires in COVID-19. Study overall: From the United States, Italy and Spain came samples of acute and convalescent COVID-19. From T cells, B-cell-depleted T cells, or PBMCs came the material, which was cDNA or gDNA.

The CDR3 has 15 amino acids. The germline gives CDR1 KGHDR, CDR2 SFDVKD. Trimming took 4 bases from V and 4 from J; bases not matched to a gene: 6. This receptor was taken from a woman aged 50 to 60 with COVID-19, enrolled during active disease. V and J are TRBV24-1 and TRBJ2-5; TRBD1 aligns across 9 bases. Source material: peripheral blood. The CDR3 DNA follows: TGTGCCACCAGTGAGACACAGGGGGCCCGAGAGACCCAGTACTTC. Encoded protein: CATSETQGARETQYF.